The 27 T cell receptor beta chains listed next were all sequenced from one sample in a study of blood T cell repertoires in COVID-19. The protocol was immunoSEQ multiplex PCR, while the TCRdb copy is restricted to in-frame clones and leaves out a portion. Of 300,000 to 400,000 clones in the sample, roughly 90% were seen once. Source material: PBMCs or T cells enriched from blood (not recorded which). These receptors came from a woman aged 25 to 39 with acute COVID-19.

The rearrangement joins TRBV6-2 or TRBV6-3 to TRBJ1-6; 7 nucleotides match TRBD1. Looked up from germline, CDR1 is MNHEY and CDR2 is SVGEGT. V was pared by 6 bases and J by 3 bases, with 2 bases of the junction left unmatched. The CDR3 spans 14 residues. In DNA form, the CDR3 reads TGTGCCAGCAGCAGGGGGAACTATAATTCACCCCTCCACTTT. Translating gives CASSRGNYNSPLHF.

The rearrangement joins TRBV2 to TRBJ2-3; 12 bases match TRBD2. Germline assignment: CDR1 SNHLY and CDR2 FYNNEI. The CDR3 is 15 residues long. J was trimmed by 5 bases and V by 5 bases; bases with no gene match: 5. CDR3 region: CASSKRTSGEDTQYF. DNA for the CDR3: TGTGCCAGCAGTAAGAGGACTAGCGGGGAAGATACGCAGTATTTT.

The V call is TRBV7-2, the J call TRBJ2-1; a possible D gene is TRBD1 (5 bases). The CDR3 is 14 residues long. From germline, CDR1 is SGHTA and CDR2 FQGNSA. Trimming removed 5 bases from V and 1 base from J, with 9 bases in between. CDR3 residues: CASSPQGSYNEQFF. The CDR3 nucleotides read TGTGCCAGCAGCCCGCAGGGATCCTACAATGAGCAGTTCTTC.

The rearrangement joins TRBV14 to TRBJ1-1, with D unresolved. V gave up 0 bases and J gave up 2 bases, with 16 bases separating them. Germline V gene data show CDR1 as SGHDN and CDR2 as FVKESK. The CDR3 contains 17 residues. The CDR3 bases are TGTGCCAGCAGCCAAGATCTTGGCACAGTGAGAAACACTGAAGCTTTCTTT. Translation gives CASSQDLGTVRNTEAFF.

The V gene is TRBV6-1, the J gene TRBJ2-7; tentative D call: TRBD2 (6 bases). This CDR3 is 17 amino acids long. The V end lost 0 bases, the J end lost 4 bases, and 19 bases lay between the germline ends. Germline values: CDR1 MNHNS, CDR2 SASEGT. The chain's CDR3 is CASSEAGLGTGRYEQYF. Here the CDR3 DNA reads TGTGCCAGCAGTGAAGCGGGACTCGGGACGGGGAGGTACGAGCAGTACTTC.

This chain connects TRBV19 to TRBJ2-1; 7 bases map to TRBD1. The CDR3 has 14 amino acids. The J segment lost 4 bases and the V segment lost 9 bases, leaving 9 bases of the junction unmatched. CDR1 and CDR2 (germline): LNHDA, SQIVND (reference sequence). The CDR3 nucleotides read TGTGCCAGCACCGGGACAGATTTTTACAATGAGCAGTTCTTC. This gives the protein CASTGTDFYNEQFF. Variable domain in full (rest from reference TRBV19 and TRBJ2-1): DGGITQSPKYLFRKEGQNVTLSCEQNLNHDAMYWYRQDPGQGLRLIYYSQIVNDFQKGDIAEGYSVSREKKESFPLTVTSAQKNPTAFYLCASTGTDFYNEQFFGPGTRLTVL.

The V gene is TRBV18, the J gene TRBJ1-3, with TRBD1 as a possible D gene (5 bases). The CDR3 has 17 residues. Germline V gene sequence: CDR1 KGHSH, CDR2 LQKENI. The germline V and J ends were trimmed by 3 bases and 7 bases, with 22 bases remaining between them. CDR3 sequence: CASSPNWGEGIRNTIYF. In DNA, the CDR3 is TGTGCCAGCTCACCGAACTGGGGGGAAGGCATCCGGAACACCATATATTTT.

The CDR3 protein is CASSDRSNRGRISPLHF. The CDR3 DNA reads as TGTGCCAGTAGTGACCGATCAAACAGGGGGCGCATTTCACCCCTCCACTTT. V is TRBV19 and J is TRBJ1-6, with 9 bases that match TRBD1. The V gene end was trimmed by 5 bases and the J gene end by 9 bases; junction bases not matched to a gene: 14. Per the germline V gene, CDR1 is LNHDA and CDR2 is SQIVND (reference sequence). This CDR3 has 17 amino acids.

J is TRBJ1-4 and V is TRBV19, with D unclear. CDR1 is LNHDA, CDR2 SQIVND, per germline (reference sequence). This CDR3 is built from 14 residues. Between the trimmed V and J ends, which lost 4 bases and 8 bases, there was a span of 14 bases. CDR3 residues: CASSTTGSREKLFF. The DNA of the CDR3 is TGTGCCAGTAGTACGACCGGGTCACGCGAAAAACTGTTTTTT.

The genes are TRBV6-4 and TRBJ1-5; D may be TRBD1 (6 bases). CDR1 and CDR2 (germline): MRHNA, SNTAGT. This CDR3 comprises 13 residues. Here the CDR3 DNA reads TGTGGTGAAGGGGGGGGATTTAATCAGCCCCAGCATTTT. Its protein is CGEGGGFNQPQHF.

The CDR3 DNA sequence: TGTGCCAGCAGTACACCGGGACAGGGAGAGGCTTTCTTT. Translated: CASSTPGQGEAFF. V is TRBV27 and J is TRBJ1-1; TRBD1 matches at 9 bases. CDR3 size: 13 residues. The germline V gene has CDR1 MNHEY and CDR2 SMNVEV (reference sequence). The V segment lost 5 bases and the J segment 11 bases; nucleotides outside the gene matches: 9.

In its sample, this clone was seen a few times. This chain connects TRBV7-9 to TRBJ1-6; D possibly corresponds to TRBD1 (6 bases). The CDR3 has 15 residues. Between the trimmed V and J ends, which lost 0 bases and 5 bases, there was a span of 8 bases. Germline values: CDR1 SEHNR, CDR2 FQNEAQ (reference sequence). The CDR3 here is CASSLARGDNSPLHF. In DNA, the CDR3 is TGTGCCAGCAGCTTAGCCAGGGGAGATAATTCACCCCTCCACTTT. Combining the CDR3 with reference TRBV7-9 and TRBJ1-6 gives the whole variable domain DTGVSQNPRHKITKRGQNVTFRCDPISEHNRLYWYRQTLGQGPEFLTYFQNEAQLEKSRLLSDRFSAERPKGSFSTLEIQRTEQGDSAMYLCASSLARGDNSPLHFGNGTRLTVT.

The chain is built from TRBV19 and TRBJ2-1; TRBD2 agrees at 8 bases. J lost 4 bases, V lost 8 bases, and 10 bases had no gene match. Germline V gene lookup returns CDR1 LNHDA and CDR2 SQIVND (reference sequence). This CDR3 region has 15 residues. The chain's CDR3 is CASSVSGGGYNEQFF. CDR3 in DNA: TGTGCCAGTTCCGTTTCCGGGGGGGGTTACAATGAGCAGTTCTTC. Combining the CDR3 with reference TRBV19 and TRBJ2-1 gives the whole variable domain DGGITQSPKYLFRKEGQNVTLSCEQNLNHDAMYWYRQDPGQGLRLIYYSQIVNDFQKGDIAEGYSVSREKKESFPLTVTSAQKNPTAFYLCASSVSGGGYNEQFFGPGTRLTVL.

The CDR3, as DNA: TGTGCCAGTAGTTTTTCGAATGAGCAGTTCTTC. Encoded protein: CASSFSNEQFF. The J gene is TRBJ2-1, the V gene TRBV19, with no clear D. CDR1 is LNHDA and CDR2 is SQIVND in the germline V gene (reference sequence). The germline V and J ends were trimmed by 5 bases and 7 bases, with 6 bases remaining between them. This CDR3 comprises 11 residues.

The DNA of the CDR3 is TGTGCCAGCAGTCCCGCGACACTAGCAAACTACGAGCAGTACTTC. It specifies CASSPATLANYEQYF. The rearrangement joins TRBV6-6 to TRBJ2-7; D is perhaps TRBD2 (6 bases). In germline, CDR1 is MNHNY, CDR2 SVGAGI (reference sequence). The CDR3 spans 15 residues. V dropped 5 bases and J dropped 3 bases, with 17 bases sitting between them.

This chain links TRBV18 with TRBJ2-1, with D possibly matching TRBD1 (5 bases). The CDR3 runs to 15 residues. Trimming pared 3 bases from V and 7 bases from J, leaving 16 bases between. Germline V gene sequence: CDR1 KGHSH, CDR2 LQKENI. The CDR3 loop reads CASSPLALGLNEQFF. In DNA form, the CDR3 reads TGTGCCAGCTCACCGCTCGCCCTGGGGCTTAATGAGCAGTTCTTC. Supplemented by reference TRBV18 and TRBJ2-1, the full variable domain reads NAGVMQNPRHLVRRRGQEARLRCSPMKGHSHVYWYRQLPEEGLKFMVYLQKENIIDESGMPKERFSAEFPKEGPSILRIQQVVRGDSAAYFCASSPLALGLNEQFFGPGTRLTVL.

This clone has just one count. The chain carries TRBV3-1 (or the pseudogene TRBV3-2) and TRBJ1-1; D is unclear. Trimming pared 1 base from V and 8 bases from J, leaving 17 bases between. This CDR3 has 15 residues. CDR1 and CDR2 from the germline V gene are LGHDT and YNNKEL (reference sequence). The CDR3 DNA reads TGTGCCAGCAGCCAAGTACTATCCGGGAAGGGAGAAGCTTTCTTT. Translating it yields CASSQVLSGKGEAFF.

The chain joins TRBV29-1 to TRBJ2-7; TRBD1 agrees at 7 bases. The CDR3 contains 14 residues. Germline assignment: CDR1 SQVTM and CDR2 ANQGSEA. V shed 7 bases and J 7 bases; nucleotides not matched to a gene: 16. The CDR3 loop reads CSAQGDRDVWEQYF. CDR3 bases: TGCAGCGCTCAAGGAGACAGGGACGTCTGGGAGCAGTACTTC.

The rearrangement joins TRBV19 to TRBJ2-7, with TRBD1 as a possible D gene (6 bases). This CDR3 has 15 amino acids. Germline V gene sequence: CDR1 LNHDA, CDR2 SQIVND (reference sequence). Trimming removed 3 bases from V and 5 bases from J, with 17 bases in between. The CDR3 DNA reads as TGTGCCAGTAGTATTTGGGTCCAGGGGAAGGACGAGCAGTACTTC. It yields the protein CASSIWVQGKDEQYF. The full variable domain, completed using reference TRBV19 and TRBJ2-7, is DGGITQSPKYLFRKEGQNVTLSCEQNLNHDAMYWYRQDPGQGLRLIYYSQIVNDFQKGDIAEGYSVSREKKESFPLTVTSAQKNPTAFYLCASSIWVQGKDEQYFGPGTRLTVT.

The chain recombines TRBV4-1 with TRBJ1-1; tentative D call: TRBD1 (6 bases). V lost 4 bases, J lost 4 bases, and 16 bases lay in between. There are 15 residues in the CDR3. Germline lookup yields CDR1 MGHRA and CDR2 YSYEKL. This CDR3 is CASSRGGLGGTEAFF. CDR3 DNA: TGCGCCAGCAGCCGCGGGGGGCTTGGCGGCACTGAAGCTTTCTTT.

V usage is TRBV7-9 and J usage is TRBJ1-2, with TRBD1 matching 8 bases. The CDR3 has 16 residues. The germline V gene encodes CDR1 SEHNR and CDR2 FQNEAQ (reference sequence). After removal of 5 bases from V and 4 bases from J, the junction contained 12 bases not matched to a gene. For the CDR3, the DNA is TGTGCCAGCAGCCCACTAGACAGGGGAGGAAGCTATGGCTACACCTTC. This gives the protein CASSPLDRGGSYGYTF.

V gene TRBV5-1 combines with J gene TRBJ2-5; 8 bases line up with TRBD1. CDR1 SGHRS and CDR2 YFSETQ come from the germline V gene. Unmatched junction bases numbered 4, after V lost 4 bases and J lost 2 bases. The CDR3 has 14 residues. CDR3 coding DNA: TGCGCCAGCAGCGACCGGACAGGGCAAGAGACCCAGTACTTC. Its protein is CASSDRTGQETQYF. Variable domain in full (rest from reference TRBV5-1 and TRBJ2-5): KAGVTQTPRYLIKTRGQQVTLSCSPISGHRSVSWYQQTPGQGLQFLFEYFSETQRNKGNFPGRFSGRQFSNSRSEMNVSTLELGDSALYLCASSDRTGQETQYFGPGTRLLVL.

This clone occurred once. The chain is built from TRBV2 and TRBJ2-1, with 9 bases identical to TRBD2. Germline V CDR1 and CDR2: SNHLY, FYNNEI. After removal of 2 bases from V and 5 bases from J, the junction contained 7 bases not matched to a gene. The CDR3 is 16 amino acids. As DNA, the CDR3 is TGTGCCAGCAGTGAAACTTGGCTAGCGGGGAACAATGAGCAGTTCTTC. Its protein is CASSETWLAGNNEQFF. The whole variable domain, filled in from reference TRBV2 and TRBJ2-1, reads EPEVTQTPSHQVTQMGQEVILRCVPISNHLYFYWYRQILGQKVEFLVSFYNNEISEKSEIFDDQFSVERPDGSNFTLKIRSTKLEDSAMYFCASSETWLAGNNEQFFGPGTRLTVL.

The V gene is TRBV5-1, the J gene TRBJ1-3; TRBD1 aligns across 8 bases. With V trimmed by 1 base and J by 2 bases, 5 bases remained unmatched. This CDR3 spans 16 amino acids. CDR1 is SGHRS and CDR2 is YFSETQ in the germline V gene. CDR3 sequence (DNA): TGCGCCAGCAGCTTGCGGACAGGGCCTACTGGAAACACCATATATTTT. It yields the protein CASSLRTGPTGNTIYF.

The chain joins TRBV11-3 to TRBJ2-7, with D tentatively TRBD2 (6 bases). The germline CDR1 and CDR2 sequences are SGHNT and YENEEA. The ends were cut back, 1 base at V and 5 bases at J, with 9 bases in the middle. CDR3 length: 13 amino acids. CDR3 amino acids: CASSLAGDDEQYF. The CDR3 DNA sequence: TGTGCCAGCAGCTTAGCGGGGGATGACGAGCAGTACTTC.

The V call is TRBV13, the J call TRBJ2-3, with TRBD1 matching 7 bases. The CDR3 totals 17 residues. Trimming took 5 bases from V and 8 from J; bases not matched to a gene: 19. Germline V gene sequence: CDR1 PRHDT, CDR2 FYEKMQ (reference sequence). The DNA of the CDR3 is TGTGCCAGCAGCCAGCCACCGCCGGGACAGAATTGGGGTACGCAGTATTTT. Residues: CASSQPPPGQNWGTQYF.

The chain carries TRBV28 and TRBJ1-5; TRBD1 agrees at 7 bases. The CDR3 sequence is 16 residues long. V lost 5 bases and J lost 0; bases outside the gene matches: 7. Germline V gene data show CDR1 as MDHEN and CDR2 as SYDVKM. The CDR3: CASSTGTVHSNQPQHF. CDR3 DNA: TGTGCCAGCAGTACCGGGACAGTACATAGCAATCAGCCCCAGCATTTT. The entire variable domain, with the rest obtained from reference TRBV28 and TRBJ1-5, is as follows: DVKVTQSSRYLVKRTGEKVFLECVQDMDHENMFWYRQDPGLGLRLIYFSYDVKMKEKGDIPEGYSVSREKKERFSLILESASTNQTSMYLCASSTGTVHSNQPQHFGDGTRLSIL.